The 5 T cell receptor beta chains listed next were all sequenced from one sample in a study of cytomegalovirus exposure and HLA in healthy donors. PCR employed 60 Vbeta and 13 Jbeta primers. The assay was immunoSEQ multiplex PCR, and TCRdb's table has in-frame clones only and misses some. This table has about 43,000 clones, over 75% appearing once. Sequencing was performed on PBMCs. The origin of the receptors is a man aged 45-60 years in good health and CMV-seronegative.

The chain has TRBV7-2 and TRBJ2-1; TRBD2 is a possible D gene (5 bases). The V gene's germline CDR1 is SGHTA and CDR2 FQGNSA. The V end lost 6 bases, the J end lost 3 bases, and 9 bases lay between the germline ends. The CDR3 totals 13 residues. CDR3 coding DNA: TGTGCCAGCAGGCTAGCCGGCTACAATGAGCAGTTCTTC. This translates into CASRLAGYNEQFF.

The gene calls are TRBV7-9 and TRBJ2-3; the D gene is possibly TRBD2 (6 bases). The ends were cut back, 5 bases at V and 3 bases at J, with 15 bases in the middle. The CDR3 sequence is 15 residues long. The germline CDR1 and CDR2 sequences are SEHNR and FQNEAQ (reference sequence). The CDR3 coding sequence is TGTGCCAGCAGCCCCCATGGCGGGGAGACAGATACGCAGTATTTT. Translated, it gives CASSPHGGETDTQYF.

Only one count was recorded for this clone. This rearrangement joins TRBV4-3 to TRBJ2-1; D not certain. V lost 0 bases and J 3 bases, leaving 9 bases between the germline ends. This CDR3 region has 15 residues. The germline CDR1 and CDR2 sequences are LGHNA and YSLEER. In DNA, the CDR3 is TGCGCCAGCAGCCAAGAGAAAGCAAACTACAATGAGCAGTTCTTC. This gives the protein CASSQEKANYNEQFF.

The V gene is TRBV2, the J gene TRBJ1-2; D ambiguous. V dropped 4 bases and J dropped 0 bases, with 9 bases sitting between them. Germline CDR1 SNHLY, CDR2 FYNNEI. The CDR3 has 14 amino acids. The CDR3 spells CASSVRRTNYGYTF. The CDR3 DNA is TGTGCCAGCAGTGTTAGGAGGACTAACTATGGCTACACCTTC. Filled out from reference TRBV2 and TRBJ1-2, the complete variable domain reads EPEVTQTPSHQVTQMGQEVILRCVPISNHLYFYWYRQILGQKVEFLVSFYNNEISEKSEIFDDQFSVERPDGSNFTLKIRSTKLEDSAMYFCASSVRRTNYGYTFGSGTRLTVV.

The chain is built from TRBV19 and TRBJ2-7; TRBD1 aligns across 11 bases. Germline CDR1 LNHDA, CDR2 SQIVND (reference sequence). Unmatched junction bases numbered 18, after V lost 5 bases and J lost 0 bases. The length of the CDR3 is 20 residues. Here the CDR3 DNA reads TGTGCCAGTAGTTGGGTCTTAAGGACAGGGGGCTCCTCAGGCTCCTACGAGCAGTACTTC. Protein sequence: CASSWVLRTGGSSGSYEQYF.